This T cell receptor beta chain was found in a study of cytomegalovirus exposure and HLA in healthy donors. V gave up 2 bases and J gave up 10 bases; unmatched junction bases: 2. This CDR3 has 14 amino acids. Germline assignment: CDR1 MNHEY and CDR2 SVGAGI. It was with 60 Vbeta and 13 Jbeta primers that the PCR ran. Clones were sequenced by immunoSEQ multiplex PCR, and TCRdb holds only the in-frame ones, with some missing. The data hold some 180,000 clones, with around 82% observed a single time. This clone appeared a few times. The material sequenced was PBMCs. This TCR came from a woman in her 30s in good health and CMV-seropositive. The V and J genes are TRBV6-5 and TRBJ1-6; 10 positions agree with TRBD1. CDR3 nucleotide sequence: TGTGCCAGCAGTTACGACAGGGGGCAATCACCCCTCCACTTT. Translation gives CASSYDRGQSPLHF.